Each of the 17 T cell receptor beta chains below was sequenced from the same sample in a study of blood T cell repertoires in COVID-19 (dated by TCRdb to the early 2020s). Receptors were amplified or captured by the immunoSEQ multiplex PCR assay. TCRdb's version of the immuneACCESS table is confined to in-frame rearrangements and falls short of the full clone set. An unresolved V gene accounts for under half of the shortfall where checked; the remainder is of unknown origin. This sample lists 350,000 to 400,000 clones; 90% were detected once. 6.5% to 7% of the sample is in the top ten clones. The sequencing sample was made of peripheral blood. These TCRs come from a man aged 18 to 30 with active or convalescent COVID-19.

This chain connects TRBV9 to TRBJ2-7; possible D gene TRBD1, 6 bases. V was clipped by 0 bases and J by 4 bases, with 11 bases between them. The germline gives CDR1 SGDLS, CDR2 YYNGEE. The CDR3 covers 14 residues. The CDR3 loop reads CASSVGTATYEQYF. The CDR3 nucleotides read TGTGCCAGCAGCGTAGGGACAGCAACATACGAGCAGTACTTC.

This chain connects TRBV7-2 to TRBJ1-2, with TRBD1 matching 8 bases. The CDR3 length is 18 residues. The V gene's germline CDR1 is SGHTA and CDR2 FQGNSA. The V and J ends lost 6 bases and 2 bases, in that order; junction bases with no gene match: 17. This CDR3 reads CASSRTGNKLGGNYGYTF. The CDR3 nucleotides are TGTGCCAGCAGTCGGACAGGGAATAAGCTAGGAGGCAACTATGGCTACACCTTC. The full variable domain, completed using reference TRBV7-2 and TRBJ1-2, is GAGVSQSPSNKVTEKGKDVELRCDPISGHTALYWYRQSLGQGLEFLIYFQGNSAPDKSGLPSDRFSAERTGGSVSTLTIQRTQQEDSAVYLCASSRTGNKLGGNYGYTFGSGTRLTVV.

The CDR3: CASSYEQGTFYEQYF. CDR3 in DNA: TGTGCCAGCAGTTATGAACAGGGAACTTTCTACGAGCAGTACTTC. The chain combines TRBV6-2 or TRBV6-3 with TRBJ2-7, with a tentative D call TRBD1 (6 bases). Per germline, CDR1 MNHEY and CDR2 SVGEGT. The CDR3 covers 15 residues. Trimming stripped 3 bases from V and 3 bases from J, with 15 bases between.

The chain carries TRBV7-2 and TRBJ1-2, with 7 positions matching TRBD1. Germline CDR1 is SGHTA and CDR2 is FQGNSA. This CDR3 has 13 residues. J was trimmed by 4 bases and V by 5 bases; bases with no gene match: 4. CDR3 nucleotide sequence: TGTGCCAGCAGCCGACAGGGCCGCTATGGCTACACCTTC. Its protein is CASSRQGRYGYTF.

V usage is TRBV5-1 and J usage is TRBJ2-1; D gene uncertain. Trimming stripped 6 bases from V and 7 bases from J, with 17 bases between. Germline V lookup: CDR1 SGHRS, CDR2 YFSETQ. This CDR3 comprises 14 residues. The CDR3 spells CASTQDARGNEQFF. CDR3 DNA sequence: TGCGCCAGCACCCAGGATGCACGTGGAAATGAGCAGTTCTTC.

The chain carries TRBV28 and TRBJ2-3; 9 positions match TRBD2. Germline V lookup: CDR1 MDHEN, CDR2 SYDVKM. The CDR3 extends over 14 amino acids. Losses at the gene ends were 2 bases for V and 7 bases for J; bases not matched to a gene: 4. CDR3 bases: TGTGCCAGCAGTTTAATGCGGGGGGGGAATACGCAGTATTTT. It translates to CASSLMRGGNTQYF.

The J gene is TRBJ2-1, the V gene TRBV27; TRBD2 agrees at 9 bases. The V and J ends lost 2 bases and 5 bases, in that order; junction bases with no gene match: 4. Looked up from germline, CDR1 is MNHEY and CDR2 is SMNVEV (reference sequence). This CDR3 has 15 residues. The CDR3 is CASSLSLAGNNEQFF. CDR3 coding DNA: TGTGCCAGCAGTTTAAGCCTAGCGGGAAACAATGAGCAGTTCTTC.

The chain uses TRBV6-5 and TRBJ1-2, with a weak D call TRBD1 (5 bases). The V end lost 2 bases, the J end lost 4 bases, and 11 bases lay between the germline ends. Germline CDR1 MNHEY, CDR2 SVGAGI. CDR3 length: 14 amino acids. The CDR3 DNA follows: TGTGCCAGCAGTTACAGGGGTCAGGGCTATGGCTACACCTTC. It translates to CASSYRGQGYGYTF.

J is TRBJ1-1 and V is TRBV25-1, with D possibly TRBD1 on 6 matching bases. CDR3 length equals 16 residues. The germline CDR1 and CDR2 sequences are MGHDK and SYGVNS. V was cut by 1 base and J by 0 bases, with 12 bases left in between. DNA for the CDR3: TGTGCCAGCAGTGAATTGGGGGGGCTTATGAACACTGAAGCTTTCTTT. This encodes CASSELGGLMNTEAFF.

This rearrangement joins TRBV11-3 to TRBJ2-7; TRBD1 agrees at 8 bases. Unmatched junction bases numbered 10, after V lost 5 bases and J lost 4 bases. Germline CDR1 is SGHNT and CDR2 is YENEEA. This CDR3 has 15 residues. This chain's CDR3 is CASSQGQGAIYEQYF. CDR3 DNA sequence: TGTGCCAGCAGCCAGGGTCAGGGGGCAATATACGAGCAGTACTTC.

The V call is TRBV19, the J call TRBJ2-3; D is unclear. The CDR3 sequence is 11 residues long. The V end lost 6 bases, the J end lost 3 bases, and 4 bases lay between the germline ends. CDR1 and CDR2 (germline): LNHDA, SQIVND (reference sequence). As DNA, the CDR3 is TGTGCCAGTAGCTTAACAGATACGCAGTATTTT. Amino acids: CASSLTDTQYF.

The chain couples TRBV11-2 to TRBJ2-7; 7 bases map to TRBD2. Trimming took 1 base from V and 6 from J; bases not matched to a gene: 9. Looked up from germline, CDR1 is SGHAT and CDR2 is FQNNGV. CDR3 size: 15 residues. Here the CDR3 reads CASSLVGGEWVEQYF. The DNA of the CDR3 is TGTGCCAGCAGCTTAGTGGGAGGGGAGTGGGTCGAGCAGTACTTC.

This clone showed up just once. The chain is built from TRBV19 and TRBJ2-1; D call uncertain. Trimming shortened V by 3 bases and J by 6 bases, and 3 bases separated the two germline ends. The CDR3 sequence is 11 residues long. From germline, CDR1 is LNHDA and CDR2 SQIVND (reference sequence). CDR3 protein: CASSIFNEQFF. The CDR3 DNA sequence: TGTGCCAGTAGTATCTTCAATGAGCAGTTCTTC. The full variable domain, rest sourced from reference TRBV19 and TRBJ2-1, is DGGITQSPKYLFRKEGQNVTLSCEQNLNHDAMYWYRQDPGQGLRLIYYSQIVNDFQKGDIAEGYSVSREKKESFPLTVTSAQKNPTAFYLCASSIFNEQFFGPGTRLTVL.

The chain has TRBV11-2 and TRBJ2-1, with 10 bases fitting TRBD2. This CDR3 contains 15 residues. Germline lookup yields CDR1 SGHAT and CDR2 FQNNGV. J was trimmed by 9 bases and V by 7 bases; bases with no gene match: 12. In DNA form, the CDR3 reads TGTGCCAGCACCCCTAAGCTAGCGGGAGTCCCTGAGCAGTTCTTC. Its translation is CASTPKLAGVPEQFF.

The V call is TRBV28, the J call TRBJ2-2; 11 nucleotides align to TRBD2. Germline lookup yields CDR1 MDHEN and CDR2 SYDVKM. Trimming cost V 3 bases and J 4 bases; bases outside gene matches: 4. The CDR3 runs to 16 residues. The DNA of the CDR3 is TGTGCCAGCAGTTTCCGGCTAGCGGGGGGCACCGGGGAGCTGTTTTTT. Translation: CASSFRLAGGTGELFF.

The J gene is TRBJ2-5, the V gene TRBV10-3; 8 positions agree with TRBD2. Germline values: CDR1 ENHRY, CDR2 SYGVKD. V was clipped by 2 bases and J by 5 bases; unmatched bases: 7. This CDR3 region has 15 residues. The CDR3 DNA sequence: TGTGCCATCAGTGAGGGGTCCGGGGGGGCGGAGACCCAGTACTTC. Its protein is CAISEGSGGAETQYF.

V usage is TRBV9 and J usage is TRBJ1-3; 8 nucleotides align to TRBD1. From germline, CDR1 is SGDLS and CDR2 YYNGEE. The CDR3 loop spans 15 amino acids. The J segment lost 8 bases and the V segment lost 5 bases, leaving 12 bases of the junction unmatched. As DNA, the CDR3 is TGTGCCAGCAGGGGGAGCCAGGACAGGGTGGACACCATATATTTT. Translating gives CASRGSQDRVDTIYF.